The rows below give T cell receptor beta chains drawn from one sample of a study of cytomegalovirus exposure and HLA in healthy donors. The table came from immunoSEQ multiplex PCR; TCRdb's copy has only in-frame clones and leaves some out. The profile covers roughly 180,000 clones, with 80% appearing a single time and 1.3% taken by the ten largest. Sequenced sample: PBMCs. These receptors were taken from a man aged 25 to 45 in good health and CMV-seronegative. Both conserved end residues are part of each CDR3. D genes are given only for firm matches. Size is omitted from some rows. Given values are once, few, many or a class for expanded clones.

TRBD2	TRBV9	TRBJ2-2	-	TGTGCCAGCAGCGTAGCTGCGGGAGGAGTCACCGGGGAGCTGTTTTTT	CASSVAAGGVTGELFF
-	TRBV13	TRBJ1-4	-	TGTGCCAGCAGCCTCCAGGGGTCCGGCAAAAAACTGTTTTTT	CASSLQGSGKKLFF
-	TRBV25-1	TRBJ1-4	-	TGTGCCAGCAGTGAATTGTTACAGGGATTTGGTAATGAAAAACTGTTTTTT	CASSELLQGFGNEKLFF
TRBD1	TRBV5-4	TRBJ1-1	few	TGTGCCAGCAGGGGAGGGCGGGACAGGGGCGACACTGAAGCTTTCTTT	CASRGGRDRGDTEAFF
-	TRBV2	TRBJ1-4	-	TGTGCCAGCAGAAACAGGGAAGTACGAGAAAAACTGTTTTTT	CASRNREVREKLFF
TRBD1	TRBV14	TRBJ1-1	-	TGTGCCAGCAGCCAGGATTGGACAGGGAGGACTGAAGCTTTCTTT	CASSQDWTGRTEAFF
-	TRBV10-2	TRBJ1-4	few	TGCGCCAGCAGCGATCCCGCGAACAGGGTGATTGGTGAAAAACTGTTTTTT	CASSDPANRVIGEKLFF
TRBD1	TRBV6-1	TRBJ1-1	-	TGTGCCAGCAGTGAAGCCCCAGGGGGCCTCACTGAAGCTTTCTTT	CASSEAPGGLTEAFF
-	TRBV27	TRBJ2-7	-	TGTGCCAGCAGTTCCCGGCCTGCTAGAGGCTACGAGCAGTACTTC	CASSSRPARGYEQYF
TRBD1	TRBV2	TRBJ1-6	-	TGTGCCAGCAGGACCCCCAAGACAGGGGCAAATTCACCCCTCCACTTT	CASRTPKTGANSPLHF
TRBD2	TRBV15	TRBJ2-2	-	TGTGCCACCAGCAGAGAGCCGGGACTAGCGGGAGGACTTTCCGCCGGGGAGCTGTTTTTT	CATSREPGLAGGLSAGELFF
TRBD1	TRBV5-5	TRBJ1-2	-	TGTGCCAGCTCGACCTGGGACAGGGGAGGGAACTATGGCTACACCTTC	CASSTWDRGGNYGYTF
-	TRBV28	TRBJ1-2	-	TGTGCCAGCAGTCGTCGTGAGGGGGATGGCTACACCTTC	CASSRREGDGYTF
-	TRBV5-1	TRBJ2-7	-	TGCGCCAGCAGCTTGGTTGCAGGGAGGACCTACGAGCAGTACTTC	CASSLVAGRTYEQYF
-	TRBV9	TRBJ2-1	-	TGTGCCAGCAGCGTAGGGGTCCAGGTTTACGACAATGAGCAGTTCTTC	CASSVGVQVYDNEQFF
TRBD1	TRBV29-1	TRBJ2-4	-	TGCAGCGTGCAAGACAGGGCGATTCAGTACTTC	CSVQDRAIQYF
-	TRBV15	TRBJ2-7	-	TGTGCCACCAGCAGAGATTCGAGGGACTTCTCCTACGAGCAGTACTTC	CATSRDSRDFSYEQYF
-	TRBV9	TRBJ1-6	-	TGTGCCAGCAGCGCGGACCCTCATGGACAGCCCGGTTCACCCCTCCACTTT	CASSADPHGQPGSPLHF
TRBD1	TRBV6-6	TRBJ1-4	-	TGTGCCAGCAGGGGCCAGGGGGACCACCCTAGTGAAAAACTGTTTTTT	CASRGQGDHPSEKLFF
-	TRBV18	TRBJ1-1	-	TGTGCCAGCTCACCTGGGTTGGGCGAAATGAACACTGAAGCTTTCTTT	CASSPGLGEMNTEAFF
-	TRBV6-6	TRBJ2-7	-	TGTGCCAGCAGTTGGGCGGGTGGCGAATCCTACGAGCAGTACTTC	CASSWAGGESYEQYF
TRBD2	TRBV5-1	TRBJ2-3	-	TGCGCCAGCAGCTTGGCCCTAGCGGGGGCGGGCACAGATACGCAGTATTTT	CASSLALAGAGTDTQYF
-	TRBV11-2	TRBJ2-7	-	TGTGCCAGCAGCTTAGGGCCTCCCTACGAGCAGTACTTC	CASSLGPPYEQYF
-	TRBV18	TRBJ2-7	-	TGTGCCAGCTCACCACCGGGGTTCGACAGTACAACATACGAGCAGTACTTC	CASSPPGFDSTTYEQYF
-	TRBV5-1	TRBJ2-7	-	TGCGCCAGCAGCTTGGCCAGCAGGGCCTTCTCCTACGAGCAGTACTTC	CASSLASRAFSYEQYF
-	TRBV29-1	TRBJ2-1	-	TGCAGCGTTGAAGTATTTGTCAATGAGCAGTTCTTC	CSVEVFVNEQFF
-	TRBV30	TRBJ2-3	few	TGTGCCTGGACCTTCGGAGACAGGAGCACAGATACGCAGTATTTT	CAWTFGDRSTDTQYF
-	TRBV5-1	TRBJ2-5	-	TGCGCCAGCAGCTTAGAGATGACCCAGTACTTC	CASSLEMTQYF
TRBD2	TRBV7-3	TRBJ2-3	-	TGTGCCAGCAGCTTAAGGGGGACTAGCGGGAGGGCAGATACGCAGTATTTT	CASSLRGTSGRADTQYF
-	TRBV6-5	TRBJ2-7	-	TGTGCCAGCAGTCCTAACGACAGGAGGCCCCACGAGCAGTACTTC	CASSPNDRRPHEQYF
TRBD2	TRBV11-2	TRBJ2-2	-	TGTGCCAGCAGCCCGGGACTAGTTATCCCGGCCGGGGAGCTGTTTTTT	CASSPGLVIPAGELFF
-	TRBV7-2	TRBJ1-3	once	TGTGCCAGCAGCTTAGGCCCCCCAGTCCGGGGCTCTGGAAACACCATATATTTT	CASSLGPPVRGSGNTIYF
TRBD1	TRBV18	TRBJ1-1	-	TGTGCCAGCTCACCGGTGGGACAGGGGGATGAAGCTTTCTTT	CASSPVGQGDEAFF
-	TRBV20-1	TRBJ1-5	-	TGCAGTGCCGGCGGGAGGCAGCCCCAGCATTTT	CSAGGRQPQHF
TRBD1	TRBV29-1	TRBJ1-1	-	TGCAGCGCTGACAGGGAGAACACTGAAGCTTTCTTT	CSADRENTEAFF
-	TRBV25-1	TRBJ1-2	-	TGTGCCAGCAGTGAGGGAGCGGCTGGCTACACCTTC	CASSEGAAGYTF
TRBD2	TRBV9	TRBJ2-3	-	TGTGCCAGCAGCGTTAAGCGGGGTTACACAGATACGCAGTATTTT	CASSVKRGYTDTQYF
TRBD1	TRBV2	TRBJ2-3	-	TGTGCCAGCAGCTCTAGGACAGGGTTGGCAGATACGCAGTATTTT	CASSSRTGLADTQYF
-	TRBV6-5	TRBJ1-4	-	TGTGCCAGCCATGAACGGGGGGCGAGAGTCGAAAAACTGTTTTTT	CASHERGARVEKLFF
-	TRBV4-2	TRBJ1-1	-	TGTGCCAGCAGCCAAGTGATCCTACGTCGGAACACTGAAGCTTTCTTT	CASSQVILRRNTEAFF
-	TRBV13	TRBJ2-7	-	TGTGCCAGCAGCTTAGGCCGGGCGGGGCACTCCTACGAGCAGTACTTC	CASSLGRAGHSYEQYF
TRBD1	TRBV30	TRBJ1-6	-	TGTGCCTGGAGTGTATCCCACAGGGGAGACTCACCCCTCCACTTT	CAWSVSHRGDSPLHF
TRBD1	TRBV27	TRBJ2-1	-	TGTGCCAGCAGTTTAACGGCAGGGGGCGGTTCCTACAATGAGCAGTTCTTC	CASSLTAGGGSYNEQFF
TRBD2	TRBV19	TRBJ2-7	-	TGTGCCAGTAGTGTCAGCGGGGCCCTCGAGCAGTACTTC	CASSVSGALEQYF
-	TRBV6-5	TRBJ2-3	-	TGTGCCAGCAGTTACGACGGGGTGGGCACAGATACGCAGTATTTT	CASSYDGVGTDTQYF
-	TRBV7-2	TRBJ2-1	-	TGTGCCAGCAGCCGCTCTTCGGGTTTGAATGAGCAGTTCTTC	CASSRSSGLNEQFF
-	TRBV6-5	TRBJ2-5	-	TGTGCCAGCAGTTACTCATGGGTACCGCGGGAGACCCAGTACTTC	CASSYSWVPRETQYF
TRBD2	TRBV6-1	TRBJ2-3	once	TGTGCCAGTGGACATAGCGGGGCGCAAAAACATACGCAGTATTTT	CASGHSGAQKHTQYF
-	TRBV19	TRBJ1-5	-	TGTGCCAGTAGTACAGGACAGAATCAGCCCCAGCATTTT	CASSTGQNQPQHF
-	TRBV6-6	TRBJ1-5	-	TGTGCCAGCAGTTACCGTGGGGGGGGAGTAAACCAGCCCCAGCATTTT	CASSYRGGGVNQPQHF
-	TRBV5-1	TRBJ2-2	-	TGCGCCAGCAGCTTTTCAGGTATTTCTCCGAACACCGGGGAGCTGTTTTTT	CASSFSGISPNTGELFF
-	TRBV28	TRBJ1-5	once	TGTGCCAGCAGTTTTCAGGACAATCAGCCCCAGCATTTT	CASSFQDNQPQHF
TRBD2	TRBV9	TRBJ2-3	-	TGTGCCAGCAGCCCCCTTGCGGGGGGGAATACGCAGTATTTT	CASSPLAGGNTQYF